These 30 T cell receptor beta chains came from one sample sequenced in a study of beta chain features in type 1 diabetes. As every portion of the isolated RNA was reverse transcribed, the sequencing read expressed TCRB transcripts. Repertoires were generated with immunoSEQ multiplex PCR, while TCRdb's copy carries only in-frame clones and drops some. The sample includes a few hundred thousand clones, roughly 30% of them seen just once. The material sequenced was central memory CD4+ T cells from blood. The receptor source for this set is a man aged 25 to 45 in good health.

This clone was seen a handful of times. One end of the junction is discordant with germline, which a read error may explain. The chain combines TRBV5-1 with TRBJ2-2; 7 bases map to TRBD2. CDR3 size: 16 residues. Germline lookup yields CDR1 SGHRS and CDR2 YFSETQ. The CDR3, as DNA: TGTGCCAGCAGCGCCAGGACTAGATCGAGAGCTGGGGAGCTGTTTTTT. Translation gives CASSARTRSRAGELFF.

The chain joins TRBV5-1 to TRBJ2-3, with 10 bases matching TRBD2. V shed 3 bases, J shed 3 bases, and the junction held 1 base outside the gene matches. The CDR3 is 14 residues long. Per the germline V gene, CDR1 is SGHRS and CDR2 is YFSETQ. The CDR3 spells CASSWGLATDTQYF. The CDR3 DNA reads as TGCGCCAGCAGCTGGGGACTAGCGACAGATACGCAGTATTTT.

The sample holds a few counts of this clone. In DNA, the CDR3 is TGTGCCAGCAGCCTACCCGGGACTACCGTCAATGAGCAGTTCTTC. It is translated as CASSLPGTTVNEQFF. The chain uses TRBV9 and TRBJ2-1; 7 bases align to TRBD2. Germline CDR1 is SGDLS and CDR2 is YYNGEE. The V gene end was trimmed by 4 bases and the J gene end by 6 bases; junction bases not matched to a gene: 10. CDR3 length equals 15 residues.

This clone was observed at least ten times. The J gene is TRBJ2-3, the V gene TRBV4-1; D unclear. Trimming pared 1 base from V and 0 bases from J, leaving 11 bases between. The germline V gene encodes CDR1 MGHRA and CDR2 YSYEKL. This CDR3 region has 16 residues. In DNA, the CDR3 is TGCGCCAGCAGCCAAGTTAACTTAATTAGCACAGATACGCAGTATTTT. Translating it yields CASSQVNLISTDTQYF.

This clone appeared a few times. This sequence joins TRBV7-9 and TRBJ1-4, with D possibly TRBD1 on 5 matching bases. The CDR3 runs to 12 residues. The V gene lost 2 bases and the J gene lost 10 bases, with 8 bases spanning the gap. Germline CDR1 SEHNR, CDR2 FQNEAQ (reference sequence). The CDR3 DNA sequence: TGTGCCAGCAGCTTATCCGGGGCAAAACTGTTTTTT. Its protein is CASSLSGAKLFF.

CDR3 in DNA: TGTGCCAGCTCGTCTAGCGGGGGGGCCGCGGGGGAGCAGTACTTC. This codes for CASSSSGGAAGEQYF. The rearrangement joins TRBV18 to TRBJ2-7, with 12 bases matching TRBD2. Germline values: CDR1 KGHSH, CDR2 LQKENI. This CDR3 spans 15 amino acids. The V gene end was trimmed by 6 bases and the J gene end by 7 bases; junction bases not matched to a gene: 10.

This clone was counted only a few times. V usage is TRBV11-2 and J usage is TRBJ2-7; no clear D. The V end was cut by 0 bases, the J end by 3 bases, with 9 bases between. CDR1 is SGHAT, CDR2 FQNNGV, per germline. The CDR3 length is 14 residues. The DNA for the CDR3 is TGTGCCAGCAGCTTAGATTACAACGGCTACGAGCAGTACTTC. Protein: CASSLDYNGYEQYF.

This clone was detected only a few times. This chain connects TRBV9 to TRBJ2-5; either TRBD1 or TRBD2 may fit D (5 bases each). Trimming took off 3 bases at V and 7 bases at J, with 16 bases between the two ends. Germline V gene lookup returns CDR1 SGDLS and CDR2 YYNGEE. The CDR3 totals 14 residues. The DNA of the CDR3 is TGTGCCAGCAGCGCGGGACCCGTGACCGGGACCCAGTACTTC. Amino acids: CASSAGPVTGTQYF.

This chain uses TRBV6-1 with TRBJ1-6; no reliable D call. Trimming shortened V by 11 bases and J by 7 bases, and 15 bases separated the two germline ends. CDR1 is MNHNS, CDR2 SASEGT, per germline. This CDR3 is built from 13 residues. CDR3 DNA sequence: TGTGCCGCCTACCGGGAGTTAAATTCACCCCTCCACTTT. Translated: CAAYRELNSPLHF.

This clone has ten or more counts. The same CDR3 can be traced to other DNA sequences in this sample. CDR3 sequence reads: CACGLAGRTDTQYF. CDR3 nucleotides: TGTGCCTGCGGACTAGCGGGGCGCACAGATACGCAGTATTTT. The chain recombines TRBV30 with TRBJ2-3; 12 nucleotides line up with TRBD2. Trimming at V came to 6 bases and at J to 1 base, leaving 2 bases not matched to a gene. CDR1 GTSNPN and CDR2 SVGIG come from the germline V gene (reference sequence). The length of the CDR3 is 14 residues.

This clone has only a few counts. This sequence joins TRBV5-1 and TRBJ2-7; D unresolved. Germline values: CDR1 SGHRS, CDR2 YFSETQ. Trimming shortened V by 3 bases and J by 7 bases, and 14 bases separated the two germline ends. The length of the CDR3 is 13 residues. The DNA of the CDR3 is TGCGCCAGCAGCTACGGGCCGAAGTTTGAGCAGTACTTC. It is translated as CASSYGPKFEQYF.

The chain couples TRBV19 to TRBJ1-6; D perhaps matches TRBD1 (5 bases). Per the germline V gene, CDR1 is LNHDA and CDR2 is SQIVND (reference sequence). Trimming removed 5 bases at V and 3 bases at J, with 8 bases between. The CDR3 is made up of 14 amino acids. CDR3 sequence: CASSGANYNSPLHF. For the CDR3, the DNA is TGTGCCAGTAGTGGGGCTAACTATAATTCACCCCTCCACTTT.

This chain uses TRBV29-1 with TRBJ2-1; the match to TRBD1 covers 10 bases. Germline V CDR1 and CDR2: SQVTM, ANQGSEA. V gave up 7 bases and J gave up 9 bases; unmatched junction bases: 3. CDR3 length: 11 residues. DNA for the CDR3: TGCAGCGGACAGGGGGCAGGTGAGCAGTTCTTC. Its translation is CSGQGAGEQFF.

V is TRBV5-6 and J is TRBJ2-1; D gene uncertain. Germline V gene sequence: CDR1 SGHDT, CDR2 YYEEEE. The CDR3 extends over 14 amino acids. V was pared by 0 bases and J by 14 bases, with 18 bases between. This CDR3 reads CASSLVDKGTQKFF. CDR3 coding DNA: TGTGCCAGCAGCTTGGTAGATAAAGGTACGCAGAAGTTCTTC.

This clone has just a few counts. The V and J genes are TRBV27 and TRBJ2-1, with 11 bases fitting TRBD1. Germline loops: CDR1 MNHEY, CDR2 SMNVEV (reference sequence). The CDR3 loop spans 17 amino acids. With V trimmed by 7 bases and J by 3 bases, 11 bases remained unmatched. Written as DNA, the CDR3 is TGTGCCAGCACCCATACCCCCGGGACAGGGGGCTACAATGAGCAGTTCTTC. This translates into CASTHTPGTGGYNEQFF.

This clone came up a few times. The rearrangement joins TRBV7-2 to TRBJ1-5, with TRBD1 as a possible D gene (5 bases). Germline assignment: CDR1 SGHTA and CDR2 FQGNSA. V gave up 2 bases and J gave up 7 bases, with 12 bases separating them. This CDR3 has 14 amino acids. The CDR3 bases are TGTGCCAGCAGCTTACGGCAGGGTTCGCAGCCCCAGCATTTT. Its protein is CASSLRQGSQPQHF. Drawing the rest from reference TRBV7-2 and TRBJ1-5, the complete variable domain is GAGVSQSPSNKVTEKGKDVELRCDPISGHTALYWYRQSLGQGLEFLIYFQGNSAPDKSGLPSDRFSAERTGGSVSTLTIQRTQQEDSAVYLCASSLRQGSQPQHFGDGTRLSIL.

On this clone itself: This could be a read error, since a much larger clone is one nucleotide away. Other DNA sequences of this sample code for an identical CDR3. V and J are TRBV7-2 and TRBJ2-1; no clear D. There are 11 residues in the CDR3. CDR1 is SGHTA, CDR2 FQGNSA, per germline. V gave up 5 bases and J gave up 2 bases, with 1 base separating them. The CDR3 loop reads CASSPYNEQFF. CDR3 coding DNA: TGTGCCAGCAGCCCCTACAATGAGCAGTTCTTC. The full variable domain, rest sourced from reference TRBV7-2 and TRBJ2-1, is GAGVSQSPSNKVTEKGKDVELRCDPISGHTALYWYRQSLGQGLEFLIYFQGNSAPDKSGLPSDRFSAERTGGSVSTLTIQRTQQEDSAVYLCASSPYNEQFFGPGTRLTVL.

This clone showed up many times. The chain joins TRBV2 to TRBJ1-1; D not certain. Germline lookup yields CDR1 SNHLY and CDR2 FYNNEI. This CDR3 is 12 amino acids long. The V gene lost 7 bases and the J gene lost 1 base, with 7 bases spanning the gap. The CDR3 region has the DNA TGTGCCAGCACCCGTTGGAACACTGAAGCTTTCTTT. Amino acid sequence: CASTRWNTEAFF.

Many counts were recorded for this clone. The chain recombines TRBV5-6 with TRBJ2-1; D may match TRBD1 or TRBD2 (5 bases each). This CDR3 has 18 residues. Germline CDR1 reads SGHDT; CDR2 reads YYEEEE. V was pared by 4 bases and J by 1 base, with 21 bases between. The CDR3 coding sequence is TGTGCCAGCAGCCAGTACAGTCCGAGGGGCCGTTCCTACAATGAGCAGTTCTTC. It specifies CASSQYSPRGRSYNEQFF.

This clone came up many times. The J gene is TRBJ2-3, the V gene TRBV5-1; D unclear. Trimming took off 4 bases at V and 4 bases at J, with 13 bases between the two ends. Germline V gene lookup returns CDR1 SGHRS and CDR2 YFSETQ. This CDR3 has 14 residues. The CDR3 is CASSPMLSSDTQYF. The CDR3 bases are TGCGCCAGCAGCCCTATGTTGTCCTCAGATACGCAGTATTTT.

The genes are TRBV18 and TRBJ1-1; D is possibly TRBD1 (6 bases). V was cut by 0 bases and J by 1 base, with 12 bases left in between. CDR3 length: 16 amino acids. Germline V lookup: CDR1 KGHSH, CDR2 LQKENI. The CDR3 DNA reads TGTGCCAGCTCACCACCAAGTCGGACAGAGAACACTGAAGCTTTCTTT. This codes for CASSPPSRTENTEAFF.

This clone was recorded many times. The V call is TRBV30, the J call TRBJ1-1; 7 nucleotides line up with TRBD1. Germline values: CDR1 GTSNPN, CDR2 SVGIG (reference sequence). The CDR3 length is 12 residues. V shed 7 bases, J shed 1 base, and the junction held 3 bases outside the gene matches. The CDR3 bases are TGTGCCTTACACAGGGGGAACACTGAAGCTTTCTTT. Protein: CALHRGNTEAFF.

This clone has more than one count but fewer than ten. The genes are TRBV4-1 and TRBJ2-1; 14 bases are shared with TRBD2. V dropped 0 bases and J dropped 4; count of bases not matched to a gene: 5. Germline CDR1 and CDR2: MGHRA and YSYEKL. The length of the CDR3 is 18 residues. This chain's CDR3 is CASSQDRTSGGTYNEQFF. The CDR3 DNA reads as TGCGCCAGCAGCCAAGATAGGACTAGCGGGGGGACTTACAATGAGCAGTTCTTC.

This clone was picked up a small number of times. This chain uses TRBV28 with TRBJ2-1, with TRBD2 identical over 14 bases. The junction had 11 bases not matched to a gene; V was cut back by 5 bases and J by 5 bases. Germline CDR1 MDHEN, CDR2 SYDVKM. This CDR3 region has 18 residues. The CDR3 bases are TGTGCCAGCAGTGATCAGACTAGCGGGAGGGCCTTGAACAATGAGCAGTTCTTC. It yields the protein CASSDQTSGRALNNEQFF.

This clone was observed a few times. V gene TRBV28 combines with J gene TRBJ2-7, with 8 bases matching TRBD1. V was clipped by 5 bases and J by 12 bases; unmatched bases: 15. The CDR3 totals 14 residues. Germline V gives CDR1 MDHEN, CDR2 SYDVKM. Here the CDR3 DNA reads TGTGCCAGCAGTAACGGACAGGGCGGAGACAAACCGTACTTC. Translating it yields CASSNGQGGDKPYF. The entire variable domain, with the rest obtained from reference TRBV28 and TRBJ2-7, is as follows: DVKVTQSSRYLVKRTGEKVFLECVQDMDHENMFWYRQDPGLGLRLIYFSYDVKMKEKGDIPEGYSVSREKKERFSLILESASTNQTSMYLCASSNGQGGDKPYFGPGTRLTVT.

This chain joins TRBV30 and TRBJ2-1, with unresolved D. The CDR3 loop spans 15 amino acids. Germline-derived CDR1 and CDR2 are GTSNPN and SVGIG (reference sequence). V was cut by 3 bases and J by 1 base, with 13 bases left in between. DNA for the CDR3: TGTGCCTGGAGCCCTGACACAACTTCCTACAATGAGCAGTTCTTC. This codes for CAWSPDTTSYNEQFF.

The chain recombines TRBV4-2 with TRBJ2-2; the D gene is possibly TRBD1 (5 bases). Deletions cut 3 bases from V and 4 bases from J, with 15 bases between. The CDR3 length is 16 residues. Germline V lookup: CDR1 LGHNA, CDR2 YNFKEQ. CDR3 region: CASSQGRQTFTGELFF. Written as DNA, the CDR3 is TGTGCCAGCAGCCAGGGTAGACAGACGTTCACCGGGGAGCTGTTTTTT.

In this sample, this clone turned up a few times. This chain connects TRBV11-2 to TRBJ2-1, with D maybe TRBD2 (6 bases). This CDR3 has 13 residues. Trimming removed 5 bases at V and 10 bases at J, with 15 bases between. The germline gives CDR1 SGHAT, CDR2 FQNNGV. The CDR3 here is CASSPMGGGEQFF. The DNA of the CDR3 is TGTGCCAGCAGCCCCATGGGGGGTGGAGAGCAGTTCTTC.

The rearrangement uses TRBV11-2 and TRBJ2-3; 12 bases are a match to TRBD2. CDR3 size: 16 residues. V was pared by 5 bases and J by 2 bases, with 5 bases of the junction left unmatched. Per the germline V gene, CDR1 is SGHAT and CDR2 is FQNNGV. The CDR3 nucleotides are TGTGCCAGCAGCACCGGACTAGCGGGGCCCACAGATACGCAGTATTTT. Protein product: CASSTGLAGPTDTQYF.

This clone was detected many times. V usage is TRBV10-3 and J usage is TRBJ2-7; D uncertain. V lost 2 bases, J lost 4 bases, and 9 bases lay in between. The CDR3 sequence is 13 residues long. In germline, CDR1 is ENHRY, CDR2 SYGVKD. CDR3: CAISEARTYEQYF. CDR3 nucleotide sequence: TGTGCCATCAGTGAGGCCCGCACTTACGAGCAGTACTTC.